Listed below are T cell receptor beta chains from one sample, sequenced in a study of blood T cell repertoires in COVID-19. Libraries were prepared by immunoSEQ multiplex PCR; TCRdb keeps only in-frame clonotypes and omits some of them. This repertoire shows about 300,000 clones, about 91% found once; its top ten account for about 7%. Source material: peripheral blood. The receptors shown here come from a woman aged 30 to 39 who had recovered from COVID-19. The CDR3 runs from the conserved cysteine through the conserved F or W. A D gene is named only where the DNA matches it firmly. Size is stated for part of the rows, as once, few or many counts, or as a class when the clone is expanded.

size: -; D: -; V: TRBV27; J: TRBJ1-1; CDR3: CASSPRRIDTEAFF; DNA: TGTGCCAGCAGTCCTCGGAGGATAGACACTGAAGCTTTCTTT
size: few; D: TRBD1; V: TRBV27; J: TRBJ1-2; CDR3: CASSPRDRPNYGYTF; DNA: TGTGCCAGCAGTCCAAGGGACAGACCTAACTATGGCTACACCTTC
size: -; D: -; V: TRBV4-3; J: TRBJ1-2; CDR3: CASSLQTGDGYTF; DNA: TGCGCCAGCAGCCTACAGACGGGAGACGGCTACACCTTC
size: -; D: -; V: TRBV20-1; J: TRBJ2-7; CDR3: CSASHGADTYEQYF; DNA: TGCAGTGCTAGTCACGGAGCTGATACCTACGAGCAGTACTTC
size: -; D: TRBD1; V: TRBV15; J: TRBJ1-2; CDR3: CATSRDRPVDRDGYTF; DNA: TGTGCCACCAGCAGAGACCGACCTGTAGACAGGGATGGCTACACCTTC
size: -; D: -; V: TRBV18; J: TRBJ1-3; CDR3: CASSPFMTPGSGNTIYF; DNA: TGTGCCAGCTCACCATTTATGACACCTGGCTCTGGAAACACCATATATTTT
size: -; D: -; V: TRBV7-2; J: TRBJ2-5; CDR3: CASSLSLETQYF; DNA: TGTGCCAGCAGCTTGAGTTTGGAGACCCAGTACTTC
size: -; D: -; V: TRBV5-4; J: TRBJ1-2; CDR3: CASSLRGDYGYTF; DNA: TGTGCCAGCAGCTTGCGGGGGGACTATGGCTACACCTTC
size: -; D: -; V: TRBV6-6; J: TRBJ1-5; CDR3: CASSIRQSSNQPQHF; DNA: TGTGCCAGCAGCATTAGACAGTCCAGCAATCAGCCCCAGCATTTT
size: -; D: -; V: TRBV18; J: TRBJ1-3; CDR3: CASSPRQVFGNTIYF; DNA: TGTGCCAGCTCACCACGACAGGTCTTCGGAAACACCATATATTTT
size: -; D: -; V: TRBV5-4; J: TRBJ1-2; CDR3: CASSSFNDRHGYTF; DNA: TGTGCCAGCAGCTCTTTCAACGACAGACATGGCTACACCTTC
size: once; D: -; V: TRBV5-5; J: TRBJ2-5; CDR3: CASSLVPGETQYF; DNA: TGTGCCAGCAGCTTAGTCCCCGGGGAGACCCAGTACTTC
size: -; D: -; V: TRBV24-1; J: TRBJ1-1; CDR3: CATSDSKRDFTANTEAFF; DNA: TGTGCCACCAGTGATTCGAAGAGAGACTTCACGGCGAACACTGAAGCTTTCTTT
size: -; D: TRBD1; V: TRBV7-2; J: TRBJ1-1; CDR3: CASSSRGSTEAFF; DNA: TGTGCCAGCAGCTCCAGGGGGAGCACTGAAGCTTTCTTT
size: -; D: -; V: TRBV5-1; J: TRBJ1-4; CDR3: CASRSEGHEKLFF; DNA: TGCGCCAGCCGGTCGGAGGGCCATGAAAAACTGTTTTTT
size: -; D: TRBD1; V: TRBV19; J: TRBJ1-5; CDR3: CASSPKGQGNQPQHF; DNA: TGTGCCAGTAGTCCAAAAGGACAGGGGAATCAGCCCCAGCATTTT
size: -; D: TRBD1; V: TRBV7-6; J: TRBJ1-5; CDR3: CASSLQGGRSQPQHF; DNA: TGTGCCAGCAGCTTGCAGGGGGGAAGAAGCCAGCCCCAGCATTTT
size: -; D: TRBD1; V: TRBV5-1; J: TRBJ2-7; CDR3: CASSLDPRQGYEQYF; DNA: TGCGCCAGCAGCTTGGATCCGAGACAGGGCTACGAGCAGTACTTC